The 22 T cell receptor beta chains in this list originate from one sample, sequenced in a study of T cell responses to AZD1222 COVID-19 vaccine. The data were produced by immunoSEQ multiplex PCR, yet TCRdb's version contains in-frame clones alone and is incomplete. The data hold about 50,000 clones, with 60% to 80% observed a single time. The sequencing used peripheral blood, collected 28 days after the second AZD1222 dose. These receptors all come from an adult who received the AZD1222 COVID-19 vaccine.

V usage is TRBV2 and J usage is TRBJ1-6; D is perhaps TRBD1 (5 bases). The CDR3 runs to 12 residues. Germline-derived CDR1 and CDR2 are SNHLY and FYNNEI. V was pared by 7 bases and J by 6 bases, with 7 bases between. This chain's CDR3 is CASTQGNSPLHF. CDR3 in DNA: TGTGCCAGCACCCAGGGTAATTCACCCCTCCACTTT.

This chain connects TRBV11-2 to TRBJ1-1; D not resolved. CDR1 SGHAT and CDR2 FQNNGV come from the germline V gene. The CDR3 has 13 residues. The ends were cut back, 5 bases at V and 0 bases at J, with 7 bases in the middle. The chain's CDR3 is CASSKDMNTEAFF. The CDR3 DNA reads as TGTGCCAGCAGCAAAGACATGAACACTGAAGCTTTCTTT.

V and J are TRBV7-2 and TRBJ2-7; 10 nucleotides align to TRBD2. V was clipped by 5 bases and J by 3 bases; unmatched bases: 7. Germline CDR1 is SGHTA and CDR2 is FQGNSA. The CDR3 runs 15 residues. The CDR3 DNA sequence: TGTGCCAGCAGCCCCCAGGCTAGCGGGAGCTACGAGCAGTACTTC. Amino acid sequence: CASSPQASGSYEQYF.

This clone is a singleton in its sample. This chain links TRBV15 with TRBJ2-3; 8 nucleotides align to TRBD2. The CDR3 totals 14 residues. CDR1 is LNHNV, CDR2 YYDKDF, per germline (reference sequence). V was clipped by 4 bases and J by 6 bases; unmatched bases: 6. CDR3 sequence (DNA): TGTGCCACCAGCAACGGGAGGGCCTGGGATACGCAGTATTTT. Residues: CATSNGRAWDTQYF. Full variable domain (missing parts from reference TRBV15 and TRBJ2-3): DAMVIQNPRYQVTQFGKPVTLSCSQTLNHNVMYWYQQKSSQAPKLLFHYYDKDFNNEADTPDNFQSRRPNTSFCFLDIRSPGLGDTAMYLCATSNGRAWDTQYFGPGTRLTVL.

This rearrangement joins TRBV27 to TRBJ1-1; D uncertain. Germline V gives CDR1 MNHEY, CDR2 SMNVEV (reference sequence). Trimming took off 4 bases at V and 0 bases at J, with 12 bases between the two ends. The CDR3 loop spans 15 amino acids. This CDR3 is CASSSGISMNTEAFF. Here the CDR3 DNA reads TGTGCCAGCAGTTCGGGAATTTCCATGAACACTGAAGCTTTCTTT.

The chain recombines TRBV5-6 with TRBJ2-1; 9 bases are a match to TRBD1. The CDR3 length is 15 residues. V was pared by 4 bases and J by 5 bases, with 7 bases of the junction left unmatched. Per the germline V gene, CDR1 is SGHDT and CDR2 is YYEEEE. This chain's CDR3 is CASSPRQGGNNEQFF. CDR3 nucleotides: TGTGCCAGCAGCCCCAGACAGGGGGGGAACAATGAGCAGTTCTTC.

The rearrangement uses TRBV28 and TRBJ2-7; 9 bases map to TRBD1. The CDR3 contains 14 residues. After removal of 5 bases from V and 1 base from J, the junction contained 3 bases not matched to a gene. Germline loops: CDR1 MDHEN, CDR2 SYDVKM. This chain's CDR3 is CASSRQGGSYEQYF. Here the CDR3 DNA reads TGTGCCAGCAGTCGACAGGGGGGATCCTACGAGCAGTACTTC. Based on the CDR3 plus reference TRBV28 and TRBJ2-7, the full variable domain is DVKVTQSSRYLVKRTGEKVFLECVQDMDHENMFWYRQDPGLGLRLIYFSYDVKMKEKGDIPEGYSVSREKKERFSLILESASTNQTSMYLCASSRQGGSYEQYFGPGTRLTVT.

J is TRBJ1-4 and V is TRBV2; D unresolved. The CDR3 is 14 amino acids. Germline lookup yields CDR1 SNHLY and CDR2 FYNNEI. Trimming removed 7 bases from V and 0 bases from J, with 9 bases in between. The DNA for the CDR3 is TGTGCCAGCACGGCGGGCTCAACTAATGAAAAACTGTTTTTT. This encodes CASTAGSTNEKLFF.

The chain recombines TRBV6-5 with TRBJ2-7, with TRBD1 identical over 7 bases. V gave up 6 bases and J gave up 5 bases; unmatched junction bases: 7. CDR3 length: 13 residues. The germline V gene has CDR1 MNHEY and CDR2 SVGAGI. CDR3 nucleotide sequence: TGTGCCAGCAGGGAGGACAGGCAGCACGAGCAGTACGTC. Translating it yields CASREDRQHEQYV.

The rearrangement uses TRBV2 and TRBJ1-6; tentative D call: TRBD1 (5 bases). The CDR3 is made up of 14 amino acids. Germline CDR1 reads SNHLY; CDR2 reads FYNNEI. V gave up 6 bases and J gave up 7 bases, with 13 bases separating them. CDR3 sequence (DNA): TGTGCCAGCAGAGGGGACGCTCAGAATTCACCCCTCCACTTT. It translates to CASRGDAQNSPLHF.

The sample holds a few counts of this clone. The gene calls are TRBV6-2 or TRBV6-3 and TRBJ1-5, with D maybe TRBD1 (6 bases). Germline V gene lookup returns CDR1 MNHEY and CDR2 SVGEGT. The CDR3 spans 18 residues. With 0 bases removed from V and 1 base from J, the gap between germline ends came to 16 bases. DNA of the CDR3: TGTGCCAGCAGTTACTCCAGTCAGGGGCGCGAGAGCAATCAGCCCCAGCATTTT. Its protein is CASSYSSQGRESNQPQHF.

V is TRBV28 and J is TRBJ1-3; possible D gene TRBD1, 5 bases. Germline V gives CDR1 MDHEN, CDR2 SYDVKM. The CDR3 has 12 amino acids. Deletions cut 8 bases from V and 2 bases from J, with 7 bases between. This CDR3 is CASWTPGNTIYF. The CDR3 region has the DNA TGTGCCAGCTGGACACCTGGAAACACCATATATTTT.

This clone was seen a few times. V is TRBV6-2 or TRBV6-3 and J is TRBJ1-1, with 8 bases matching TRBD1. Germline CDR1 and CDR2: MNHEY and SVGEGT. V lost 5 bases, J lost 4 bases, and 9 bases stayed unmatched. CDR3 size: 15 residues. This CDR3 reads CASSKPQGGGTEAFF. The DNA for the CDR3 is TGTGCCAGCAGTAAACCACAGGGGGGGGGCACTGAAGCTTTCTTT.

The gene calls are TRBV7-2 and TRBJ2-5, with D perhaps TRBD2 (5 bases). Germline V gene data show CDR1 as SGHTA and CDR2 as FQGNSA. CDR3 length: 13 residues. Between the trimmed V and J ends, which lost 6 bases and 7 bases, there was a span of 15 bases. CDR3 nucleotide sequence: TGTGCCAGCAGAATAACTCGGGAAGGGACCCAGTACTTC. Translation gives CASRITREGTQYF.

V usage is TRBV18 and J usage is TRBJ1-2; 7 bases agree with TRBD1. J gave up 5 bases and V 1 base, and 7 bases lay outside the gene matches. The CDR3 runs to 15 residues. Germline CDR1 KGHSH, CDR2 LQKENI. CDR3 sequence reads: CASSPRAGGSYGYTF. CDR3 nucleotide sequence: TGTGCCAGCTCACCACGGGCAGGGGGGTCATATGGCTACACCTTC. Based on the CDR3 plus reference TRBV18 and TRBJ1-2, the full variable domain is NAGVMQNPRHLVRRRGQEARLRCSPMKGHSHVYWYRQLPEEGLKFMVYLQKENIIDESGMPKERFSAEFPKEGPSILRIQQVVRGDSAAYFCASSPRAGGSYGYTFGSGTRLTVV.

The chain has TRBV19 and TRBJ2-5; 10 positions agree with TRBD1. The length of the CDR3 is 13 residues. Germline-derived CDR1 and CDR2 are LNHDA and SQIVND (reference sequence). With V trimmed by 7 bases and J by 5 bases, 4 bases remained unmatched. CDR3 nucleotides: TGTGCCAGTAAGGGACAGGGGTGGGAGACCCAGTACTTC. This translates into CASKGQGWETQYF.

In its sample, this clone was seen once. The genes are TRBV6-2 or TRBV6-3 and TRBJ2-6; D ambiguous. The CDR3 has 18 amino acids. Germline CDR1 and CDR2: MNHEY and SVGEGT. Trimming shortened V by 4 bases and J by 4 bases, and 20 bases separated the two germline ends. In nucleotides, the CDR3 is TGTGCCAGCAGTTGGCGACCCCACCTAGGGCCCGGGGCCAACGTCCTGACTTTC. Protein product: CASSWRPHLGPGANVLTF.

CDR3 nucleotides: TGTGCCAGCTCTCCTAAGGGGAGCAATCAGCCCCAGCATTTT. Translated: CASSPKGSNQPQHF. The V and J genes are TRBV18 and TRBJ1-5, with D perhaps matching TRBD1 (5 bases). CDR3 size: 14 residues. V was clipped by 6 bases and J by 1 base, with 10 bases between them. CDR1 and CDR2 from the germline V gene are KGHSH and LQKENI.

This clone is labeled medium-sized. V gene TRBV7-9 combines with J gene TRBJ1-6, with a weak D call TRBD1 (6 bases). Germline CDR1 is SEHNR and CDR2 is FQNEAQ (reference sequence). This CDR3 has 13 residues. V lost 6 bases, J lost 9 bases, and 12 bases lay in between. The CDR3 DNA follows: TGTGCCAGCAGGGGGGCAGGATCTTCACCCCTCCACTTT. Translation: CASRGAGSSPLHF.

CDR3 region: CASSSRQGSTDTQYF. CDR3 DNA sequence: TGTGCCAGTAGTTCGAGACAGGGGAGCACAGATACGCAGTATTTT. The chain recombines TRBV19 with TRBJ2-3; 8 bases align to TRBD1. Germline CDR1 and CDR2: LNHDA and SQIVND (reference sequence). Germline trimming cut 5 bases from V and 0 bases from J; bases unmatched to any gene: 4. The length of the CDR3 is 15 residues. The full variable domain, its missing parts supplied by reference TRBV19 and TRBJ2-3, is DGGITQSPKYLFRKEGQNVTLSCEQNLNHDAMYWYRQDPGQGLRLIYYSQIVNDFQKGDIAEGYSVSREKKESFPLTVTSAQKNPTAFYLCASSSRQGSTDTQYFGPGTRLTVL.

The V and J genes are TRBV3-1 (or the pseudogene TRBV3-2) and TRBJ1-1, with a weak D call TRBD1 (5 bases). There are 15 residues in the CDR3. CDR1 LGHDT and CDR2 YNNKEL come from the germline V gene (reference sequence). The V and J ends lost 0 bases and 5 bases respectively, with 13 bases between them. DNA for the CDR3: TGTGCCAGCAGCCAAGATAGGGCCGAGGGGACTGAAGCTTTCTTT. Translating it yields CASSQDRAEGTEAFF.

The chain has TRBV19 and TRBJ1-1; D remains unclear. Germline V gene lookup returns CDR1 LNHDA and CDR2 SQIVND (reference sequence). Trimming stripped 1 base from V and 11 bases from J, with 8 bases between. The CDR3 runs to 11 residues. As DNA, the CDR3 is TGTGCCAGTAGTATAGGACGGAGGGCTTTCTTT. This sequence encodes CASSIGRRAFF.